Included here is one TCR beta chain sequence, with context. The antigen remains undetermined. This record comes from a study of identical twins. One entry per CDR3 protein results from TCRdb running MiXCR on the 5' RACE reads. The sample lists some 1,600,000 distinct CDR3 sequences, about 31% seen once, with about 0.3% in the top ten. Whole-study findings and limits: The degree of excess twin sharing was weaker in beta out-of-frame sequences.

This CDR3 has 16 amino acids. V was pared by 6 bases and J by 2 bases, with 7 bases of the junction left unmatched. CDR1 MNHNY and CDR2 SVGAGI come from the germline V gene (reference sequence). This clonotype originated in a newborn girl in good health. The chain recombines TRBV6-6 with TRBJ1-4, with 9 bases fitting TRBD1. Sequencing used cord blood. CDR3 region: CASSRTGGGTNEKLFF. The CDR3, as DNA: TGTGCCAGCAGCCGAACAGGGGGCGGGACTAATGAAAAACTGTTTTTT.